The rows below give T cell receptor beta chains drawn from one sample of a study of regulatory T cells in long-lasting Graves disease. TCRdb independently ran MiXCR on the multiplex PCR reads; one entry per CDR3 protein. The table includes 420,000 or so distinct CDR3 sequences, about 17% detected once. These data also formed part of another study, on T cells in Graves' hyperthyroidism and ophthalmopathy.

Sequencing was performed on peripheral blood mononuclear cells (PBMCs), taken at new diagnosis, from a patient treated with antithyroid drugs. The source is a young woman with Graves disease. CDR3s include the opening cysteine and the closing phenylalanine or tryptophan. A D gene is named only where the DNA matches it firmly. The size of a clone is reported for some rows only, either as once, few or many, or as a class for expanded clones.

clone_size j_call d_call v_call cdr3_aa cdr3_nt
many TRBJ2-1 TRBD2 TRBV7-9 CASSSPGLAANEQFF TGTGCCAGCAGTTCACCGGGACTAGCGGCCAATGAGCAGTTCTTC
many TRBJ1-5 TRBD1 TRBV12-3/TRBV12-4 CASRSPETGVGNQPQHF TGTGCCAGCAGATCCCCGGAAACAGGGGTAGGCAATCAGCCCCAGCATTTT
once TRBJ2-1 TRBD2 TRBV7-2 CASSPGLAGNTLYNEQFF TGTGCCAGCAGCCCGGGACTAGCGGGAAATACCCTCTACAATGAGCAGTTCTTC
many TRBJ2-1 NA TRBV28 CASSFTAYYNEQFF TGTGCCAGCAGTTTTACAGCCTACTACAATGAGCAGTTCTTC
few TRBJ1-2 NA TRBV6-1 CASRQEGANYGYTF TGTGCCAGCAGGCAAGAGGGGGCTAACTATGGCTACACCTTC
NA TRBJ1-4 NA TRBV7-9 CASSLPTGHLANEKLFF TGTGCCAGCAGCTTACCAACAGGGCATCTTGCTAATGAAAAACTGTTTTTT
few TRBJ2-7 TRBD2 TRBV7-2 CASSSLDRLAGLGEQYF TGTGCCAGCAGCTCCCTGGACAGACTAGCGGGATTAGGCGAGCAGTACTTC
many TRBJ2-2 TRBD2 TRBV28 CASSLATSGSTGELFF TGTGCCAGCAGTTTAGCGACTAGCGGGAGCACCGGGGAGCTGTTTTTT
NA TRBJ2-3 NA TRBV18 CASSPFNGSPHTQYF TGTGCCAGCTCACCATTCAACGGGAGCCCACATACGCAGTATTTT
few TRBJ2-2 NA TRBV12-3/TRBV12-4 CASMVPGTGELFF TGTGCCAGCATGGTACCGGGCACCGGGGAGCTGTTTTTT
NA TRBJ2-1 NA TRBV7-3 CASSLIAGPYNEQFF TGTGCCAGCAGCTTAATAGCAGGCCCCTACAATGAGCAGTTCTTC
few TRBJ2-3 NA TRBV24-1 CATSQQGGTQYF TGTGCCACCAGTCAACAGGGTGGAACGCAGTATTTT
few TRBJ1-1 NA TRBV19 CASSIVLGTEAFF TGTGCCAGTAGTATAGTCCTCGGCACTGAAGCTTTCTTT
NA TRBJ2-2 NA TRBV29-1 CSVAGGPNTGELFF TGCAGCGTGGCCGGCGGCCCAAACACCGGGGAGCTGTTTTTT
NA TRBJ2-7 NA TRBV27 CASSSHQRAGYSYEQYF TGTGCCAGCAGTTCGCACCAGAGGGCGGGATACTCCTACGAGCAGTACTTC
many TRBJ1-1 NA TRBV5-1 CASSVGEFGVTEAFF TGCGCCAGCAGCGTAGGGGAGTTCGGCGTCACTGAAGCTTTCTTT
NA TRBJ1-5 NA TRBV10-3 CAISGSNGGARFDQPQHF TGTGCCATCAGTGGGTCGAACGGGGGCGCGAGATTCGATCAGCCCCAGCATTTT
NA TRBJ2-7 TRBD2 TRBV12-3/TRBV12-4 CASSLKLAGVHYEQYF TGTGCCAGCAGTTTAAAACTAGCGGGAGTCCACTACGAGCAGTACTTC
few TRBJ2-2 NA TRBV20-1 CSAKKGAGEVFGELFF TGCAGTGCTAAGAAGGGGGCAGGGGAGGTTTTCGGGGAGCTGTTTTTT
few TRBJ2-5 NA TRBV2 CASSVNSISQETQYF TGTGCCAGCAGTGTGAACAGTATATCCCAAGAGACCCAGTACTTC
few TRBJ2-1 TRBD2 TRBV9 CASSPSSGSTYNEQFF TGTGCCAGCAGCCCATCTAGCGGGAGTACCTACAATGAGCAGTTCTTC
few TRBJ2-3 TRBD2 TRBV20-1 CGASSIAGGLGTDTQYF TGCGGTGCTAGTTCGATAGCGGGAGGGCTGGGCACAGATACGCAGTATTTT
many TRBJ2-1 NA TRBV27 CASRLATSSYNEQFF TGTGCCAGCAGGCTTGCCACTAGCTCCTACAATGAGCAGTTCTTC
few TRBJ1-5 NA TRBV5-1 CASSRGGTSNQPQHF TGCGCCAGCAGCAGAGGGGGGACTAGCAATCAGCCCCAGCATTTT
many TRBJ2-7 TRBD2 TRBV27 CASSPRLAGASPYEQYF TGTGCCAGCAGCCCCCGACTAGCGGGAGCCTCACCTTACGAGCAGTACTTC
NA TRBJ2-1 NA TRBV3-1 CASSQEVPGRYEQFF TGTGCCAGCAGCCAAGAAGTGCCAGGGAGGTATGAGCAGTTCTTC
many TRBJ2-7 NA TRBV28 CASSLGTEDSYEQYF TGTGCCAGCAGTCTCGGGACGGAGGACTCCTACGAGCAGTACTTC
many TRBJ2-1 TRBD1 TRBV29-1 CSIGQAGVFF TGCAGCATCGGACAGGCGGGTGTGTTCTTC
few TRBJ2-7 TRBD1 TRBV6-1 CAVFAVPGQGLLNYEQYF TGTGCCGTGTTCGCAGTCCCGGGACAGGGGCTATTAAATTACGAGCAGTACTTC
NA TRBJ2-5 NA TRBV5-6 CASSLERRGTQYF TGTGCCAGCAGCTTGGAGAGGCGGGGGACCCAGTACTTC
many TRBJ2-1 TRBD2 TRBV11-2 CASSLAPGRGRASRRAYNEQFF TGTGCCAGCAGCTTAGCCCCCGGCCGCGGGAGGGCCTCTAGGAGAGCCTACAATGAGCAGTTCTTC
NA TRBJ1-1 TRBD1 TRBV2 CASSEWIATGGHTEAFF TGTGCCAGCAGTGAGTGGATTGCGACAGGGGGCCACACTGAAGCTTTCTTT